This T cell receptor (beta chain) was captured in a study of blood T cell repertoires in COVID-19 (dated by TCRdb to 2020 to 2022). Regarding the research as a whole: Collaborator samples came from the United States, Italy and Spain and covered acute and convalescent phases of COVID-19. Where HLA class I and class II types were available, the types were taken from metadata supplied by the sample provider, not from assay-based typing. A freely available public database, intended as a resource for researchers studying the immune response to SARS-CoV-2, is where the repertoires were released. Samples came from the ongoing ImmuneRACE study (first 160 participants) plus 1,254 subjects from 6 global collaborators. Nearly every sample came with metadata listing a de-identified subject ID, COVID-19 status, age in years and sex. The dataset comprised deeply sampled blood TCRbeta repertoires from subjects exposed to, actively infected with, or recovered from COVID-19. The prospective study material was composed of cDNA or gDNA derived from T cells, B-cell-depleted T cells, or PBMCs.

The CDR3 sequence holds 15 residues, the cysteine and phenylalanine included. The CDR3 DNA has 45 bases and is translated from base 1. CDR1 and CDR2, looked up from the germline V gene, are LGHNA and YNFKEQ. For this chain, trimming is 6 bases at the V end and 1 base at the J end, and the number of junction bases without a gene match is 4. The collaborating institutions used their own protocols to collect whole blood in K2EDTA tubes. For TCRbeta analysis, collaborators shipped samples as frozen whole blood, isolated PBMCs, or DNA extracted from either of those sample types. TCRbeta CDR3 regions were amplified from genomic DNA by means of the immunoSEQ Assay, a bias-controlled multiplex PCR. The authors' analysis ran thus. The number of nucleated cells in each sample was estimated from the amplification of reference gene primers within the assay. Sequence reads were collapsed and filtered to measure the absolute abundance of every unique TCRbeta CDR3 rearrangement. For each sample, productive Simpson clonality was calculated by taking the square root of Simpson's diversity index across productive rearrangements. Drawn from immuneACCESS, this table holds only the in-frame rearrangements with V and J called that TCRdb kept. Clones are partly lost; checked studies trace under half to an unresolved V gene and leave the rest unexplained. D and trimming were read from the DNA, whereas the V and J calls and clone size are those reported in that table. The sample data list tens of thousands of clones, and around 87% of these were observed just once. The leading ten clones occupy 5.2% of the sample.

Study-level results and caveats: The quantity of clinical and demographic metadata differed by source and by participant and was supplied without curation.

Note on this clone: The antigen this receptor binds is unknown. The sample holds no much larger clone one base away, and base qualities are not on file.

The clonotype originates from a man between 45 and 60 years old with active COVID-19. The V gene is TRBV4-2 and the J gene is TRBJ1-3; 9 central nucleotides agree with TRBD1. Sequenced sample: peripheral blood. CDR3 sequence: CASRRTGESGNTIYF. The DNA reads TGTGCCAGCAGACGGACAGGGGAGTCTGGAAACACCATATATTTT.